Below are 15 T cell receptor beta chains sequenced from a single sample in a study of blood T cell repertoires in COVID-19. Measured with immunoSEQ multiplex PCR; TCRdb has only the in-frame clones, and not every one. The sample includes some 260,000 clones, 60% to 75% of them seen just once. Sequencing was done on a sample of peripheral blood. The source is a woman aged 80 or over with acute or convalescent COVID-19.

The gene calls are TRBV20-1 and TRBJ1-5, with 10 bases aligning to TRBD1. The germline V gene has CDR1 DFQATT and CDR2 SNEGSKA (reference sequence). J gave up 3 bases and V 3 bases, and 14 bases lay outside the gene matches. The CDR3 is made up of 18 amino acids. CDR3 protein: CSASNPGQGRSNNQPQHF. The CDR3 bases are TGCAGTGCTAGTAACCCGGGACAGGGGAGGTCCAACAATCAGCCCCAGCATTTT.

The V and J genes are TRBV5-6 and TRBJ2-7; D possibly corresponds to TRBD2 (6 bases). The CDR3 has 14 amino acids. The germline V gene has CDR1 SGHDT and CDR2 YYEEEE. V was trimmed by 2 bases and J by 5 bases, leaving 14 bases between them. For the CDR3, the DNA is TGTGCCAGCAGCTTAGGACTACGCGACAACGAGCAGTACTTC. Protein sequence: CASSLGLRDNEQYF. Full variable domain (outside the CDR3, taken from reference TRBV5-6 and TRBJ2-7): DAGVTQSPTHLIKTRGQQVTLRCSPKSGHDTVSWYQQALGQGPQFIFQYYEEEERQRGNFPDRFSGHQFPNYSSELNVNALLLGDSALYLCASSLGLRDNEQYFGPGTRLTVT.

This sequence joins TRBV5-1 and TRBJ1-4; TRBD1 might be the D (6 bases). Deletions cut 4 bases from V and 8 bases from J, with 18 bases between. The CDR3 totals 15 residues. CDR1 is SGHRS, CDR2 YFSETQ, per germline. The CDR3 loop is CASSPRPGVREKLFF. CDR3 in DNA: TGCGCCAGCAGCCCGCGACCAGGGGTTCGCGAAAAACTGTTTTTT.

The genes are TRBV4-1 and TRBJ2-7; TRBD1 aligns across 9 bases. The V gene's germline CDR1 is MGHRA and CDR2 YSYEKL. There are 15 residues in the CDR3. Trimming removed 2 bases from V and 5 bases from J; junction bases left unmatched: 7. Here the CDR3 reads CASSQLGQGLHEQYF. The CDR3 DNA reads TGCGCCAGCAGCCAACTGGGACAGGGTCTCCACGAGCAGTACTTC.

The chain employs TRBV2 and TRBJ1-1, with 7 bases that match TRBD1. This CDR3 region has 16 residues. From germline, CDR1 is SNHLY and CDR2 FYNNEI. V trimming: 1 base; J trimming: 0 bases; junction bases outside the gene matches: 5. The CDR3 DNA sequence: TGTGCCAGCAGTGAAGTACCGGGACAGATGAACACTGAAGCTTTCTTT. Translating it yields CASSEVPGQMNTEAFF.

This clone was observed a few times. The chain recombines TRBV6-1 with TRBJ2-1, with TRBD1 matching over 7 bases. The germline V gene has CDR1 MNHNS and CDR2 SASEGT. This CDR3 has 16 amino acids. V gave up 4 bases and J gave up 4 bases; unmatched junction bases: 10. The chain's CDR3 is CASSVGPRQGYNEQFF. CDR3 sequence (DNA): TGTGCCAGCAGTGTGGGTCCCAGACAGGGTTACAATGAGCAGTTCTTC.

V is TRBV5-1 and J is TRBJ2-1; D unclear. The CDR3 consists of 14 residues. The germline gives CDR1 SGHRS, CDR2 YFSETQ. Trimming removed 2 bases at V and 0 bases at J, with 6 bases between. CDR3: CASSLRSSYNEQFF. In nucleotides, the CDR3 is TGCGCCAGCAGCTTAAGGAGCTCCTACAATGAGCAGTTCTTC. The full variable domain, rest sourced from reference TRBV5-1 and TRBJ2-1, is KAGVTQTPRYLIKTRGQQVTLSCSPISGHRSVSWYQQTPGQGLQFLFEYFSETQRNKGNFPGRFSGRQFSNSRSEMNVSTLELGDSALYLCASSLRSSYNEQFFGPGTRLTVL.

The chain's CDR3 is CASSGGNGSPLHF. The CDR3, as DNA: TGTGCCAGCAGCGGGGGTAATGGCTCACCCCTCCACTTT. The rearrangement links TRBV2 to TRBJ1-6, with D tentatively TRBD1 (5 bases). Trimming removed 6 bases from V and 10 bases from J, with 13 bases in between. The CDR3 loop spans 13 amino acids. Germline lookup yields CDR1 SNHLY and CDR2 FYNNEI.

The chain is built from TRBV19 and TRBJ2-2; 8 bases line up with TRBD2. The CDR3 covers 16 residues. V gave up 5 bases and J gave up 7 bases; unmatched junction bases: 12. The V gene's germline CDR1 is LNHDA and CDR2 SQIVND (reference sequence). The CDR3 coding sequence is TGTGCCAGTAGTCCCTGGCGGGGGGCTGTGGGCGGGGAGCTGTTTTTT. Translated: CASSPWRGAVGGELFF.

V and J are TRBV5-4 and TRBJ2-6; possible D gene TRBD2, 6 bases. V lost 4 bases, J lost 3 bases, and 14 bases lay in between. This CDR3 has 16 residues. The germline CDR1 and CDR2 sequences are SGHNT and YYREEE (reference sequence). CDR3 bases: TGTGCCAGCAGCGGCGTTTCGGGAGATGGGGCCAACGTCCTGACTTTC. Amino acid sequence: CASSGVSGDGANVLTF.

This chain joins TRBV5-1 and TRBJ2-7, with D perhaps TRBD1 (6 bases). Germline CDR1 is SGHRS and CDR2 is YFSETQ. This CDR3 has 15 residues. The V and J ends lost 6 bases and 3 bases respectively, with 19 bases between them. The CDR3, as DNA: TGCGCCAGCACCCAAAGGGCAGGGACAAGCTACGAGCAGTACTTC. Its protein is CASTQRAGTSYEQYF.

CDR3 in DNA: TGCGCCAGCAGCTTTGGACTAGCTCGTACAGATACGCAGTATTTT. It translates to CASSFGLARTDTQYF. The rearrangement links TRBV5-1 to TRBJ2-3; 8 bases line up with TRBD2. The CDR3 is made up of 15 amino acids. CDR1 SGHRS and CDR2 YFSETQ come from the germline V gene. Trimming at V came to 2 bases and at J to 3 bases, leaving 5 bases not matched to a gene.

The gene calls are TRBV11-3 and TRBJ2-3, with TRBD2 matching 8 bases. CDR1 and CDR2 from the germline V gene are SGHNT and YENEEA. CDR3 length: 15 amino acids. Losses at the gene ends were 5 bases for V and 4 bases for J; bases not matched to a gene: 8. CDR3 DNA sequence: TGTGCCAGCAGCCCCCGGGGGGGCTCATCAGATACGCAGTATTTT. Its protein is CASSPRGGSSDTQYF.

This clone was picked up one time. The chain combines TRBV19 with TRBJ2-7, with TRBD2 as a possible D gene (5 bases). V lost 9 bases and J 2 bases, leaving 8 bases between the germline ends. In germline, CDR1 is LNHDA, CDR2 SQIVND (reference sequence). CDR3 length: 11 residues. The CDR3 loop is CASGEAYEQYF. CDR3 bases: TGTGCCAGCGGGGAAGCCTACGAGCAGTACTTC.

This clone appeared a few times. The rearrangement joins TRBV7-2 to TRBJ2-2; 9 bases map to TRBD1. Trimming removed 5 bases from V and 2 bases from J; junction bases left unmatched: 6. The germline CDR1 and CDR2 sequences are SGHTA and FQGNSA. The length of the CDR3 is 16 residues. As DNA, the CDR3 is TGTGCCAGCAGCCCAACTACAGGGGGCAACACCGGGGAGCTGTTTTTT. Encoded protein: CASSPTTGGNTGELFF.